What follows are 14 T cell receptor beta chains derived from one specimen sequenced in a study of human T cells and chemical hapten exposure. TCRdb fed the 5' RACE reads into MiXCR, producing one record per CDR3 protein. The table lists 130,000 or so distinct CDR3 sequences, around 4% of them singletons, with over 1.2% in the top ten. Total RNA was extracted from unfractionated whole blood. These receptors came from a female donor in good health.

This clonotype has at least ten counts. V and J are TRBV9 and TRBJ2-3; TRBD2 is a possible D gene (6 bases). Per germline, CDR1 SGDLS and CDR2 YYNGEE. This CDR3 is 15 amino acids long. The V end was cut by 4 bases, the J end by 2 bases, with 14 bases between. CDR3 sequence reads: CASSSERGFTDTQYF. The CDR3 DNA is TGTGCCAGCAGCTCAGAACGGGGGTTCACAGATACGCAGTATTTT. Full variable domain (outside the CDR3, taken from reference TRBV9 and TRBJ2-3): DSGVTQTPKHLITATGQRVTLRCSPRSGDLSVYWYQQSLDQGLQFLIQYYNGEERAKGNILERFSAQQFPDLHSELNLSSLELGDSALYFCASSSERGFTDTQYFGPGTRLTVL.

This clonotype was picked up many times. The chain links TRBV29-1 to TRBJ2-5; D gene unclear. Between the trimmed V and J ends, which lost 7 bases and 7 bases, there was a span of 16 bases. Germline CDR1 and CDR2: SQVTM and ANQGSEA. The CDR3 is 12 residues long. The CDR3 DNA sequence: TGCAGCGCCGAGAGACGACCGGCGACCCAGTACTTC. Its protein product is CSAERRPATQYF.

In its sample, this clonotype was seen many times. J is TRBJ2-7 and V is TRBV15, with a weak D call TRBD1 (6 bases). Per germline, CDR1 LNHNV and CDR2 YYDKDF (reference sequence). Trimming shortened V by 0 bases and J by 6 bases, and 15 bases separated the two germline ends. The length of the CDR3 is 15 residues. As DNA, the CDR3 is TGTGCCACCAGCAGAGATCTTGCCAGGGGCGCCGAGCAGTACTTC. It encodes CATSRDLARGAEQYF.

This clonotype has at least ten counts. This chain uses TRBV20-1 with TRBJ2-3; 13 nucleotides line up with TRBD2. Per the germline V gene, CDR1 is DFQATT and CDR2 is SNEGSKA (reference sequence). Trimming took 3 bases from V and 2 from J; bases not matched to a gene: 8. This CDR3 has 17 amino acids. The chain's CDR3 is CSARKLAGGHDTDTQYF. DNA of the CDR3: TGCAGTGCTAGGAAACTAGCGGGGGGGCATGACACAGATACGCAGTATTTT.

For this clonotype: This could be a read error, since a much larger clone is one nucleotide away. This sequence joins TRBV2 and TRBJ1-5; D ambiguous. CDR3 length equals 11 residues. The ends were cut back, 6 bases at V and 5 bases at J, with 5 bases in the middle. Germline loops: CDR1 SNHLY, CDR2 FYNNEI. CDR3 DNA: TGTGCCAGCAGCTCAGATCAGCCCCAGCATTTT. This translates into CASSSDQPQHF. Filled out from reference TRBV2 and TRBJ1-5, the complete variable domain reads EPEVTQTPSHQVTQMGQEVILRCVPISNHLYFYWYRQILGQKVEFLVSFYNNEISEKSEIFDDQFSVERPDGSNFTLKIRSTKLEDSAMYFCASSSDQPQHFGDGTRLSIL.

The chain is built from TRBV7-2 and TRBJ2-7; no definite D call. This CDR3 contains 15 residues. Germline V gene lookup returns CDR1 SGHTA and CDR2 FQGNSA. The V and J ends lost 4 bases and 2 bases respectively, with 15 bases between them. The CDR3 DNA reads TGTGCCAGCAGCTCAGGCCTGGGGTTCCCCTACGAGCAGTACTTC. Translated: CASSSGLGFPYEQYF.

This clonotype was seen only a few times. The rearrangement uses TRBV4-3 and TRBJ2-3; D is perhaps TRBD1 (5 bases). In germline, CDR1 is LGHNA, CDR2 YSLEER. V lost 0 bases, J lost 2 bases, and 12 bases lay in between. This CDR3 contains 16 residues. The CDR3 DNA is TGCGCCAGCAGCCAAGACTCGGACACCCTCACAGATACGCAGTATTTT. This sequence encodes CASSQDSDTLTDTQYF.

This clonotype was counted at least ten times. The CDR3 DNA reads TGCAGCGGGCGGGACAGGGACACTGAAGCTTTCTTT. As protein: CSGRDRDTEAFF. The chain carries TRBV29-1 and TRBJ1-1; 9 bases agree with TRBD1. Trimming cost V 7 bases and J 3 bases; bases outside gene matches: 3. Per germline, CDR1 SQVTM and CDR2 ANQGSEA. This CDR3 is built from 12 residues.

Of note for this clonotype: This may be a read error, as it is one base from a much larger clone. The chain has TRBV28 and TRBJ1-2; D gene unclear. Germline V CDR1 and CDR2: MDHEN, SYDVKM. CDR3 size: 13 residues. Here the CDR3 reads CASRRTGTYGYNF. In DNA form, the CDR3 reads TGTGCCAGCAGAAGGACCGGTACTTATGGCTACAACTTC.

This clonotype was found many times. V and J are TRBV7-2 and TRBJ2-2; 9 nucleotides agree with TRBD2. This CDR3 has 18 amino acids. With V trimmed by 0 bases and J by 5 bases, 10 bases remained unmatched. Germline loops: CDR1 SGHTA, CDR2 FQGNSA. The CDR3 DNA follows: TGTGCCAGCAGCTTAGCCTTCTACGGCGGGGGGGCAACCGGGGAGCTGTTTTTT. Protein: CASSLAFYGGGATGELFF.

The genes are TRBV30 and TRBJ1-1; D possibly corresponds to TRBD1 (5 bases). Trimming left V 3 bases short and J 0 bases short, with 8 bases between. The CDR3 extends over 13 amino acids. Germline V gene sequence: CDR1 GTSNPN, CDR2 SVGIG (reference sequence). CDR3 sequence (DNA): TGTGCCTGGAGGGTGACAGTGAACACTGAAGCTTTCTTT. Amino acid sequence: CAWRVTVNTEAFF.

This clonotype appeared many times. Here the CDR3 DNA reads TGCAGTGCTAGACGTACTAGCGGGGGGGTCAGAACCGGGGAGCTGTTTTTT. Protein: CSARRTSGGVRTGELFF. The rearrangement uses TRBV20-1 and TRBJ2-2; TRBD2 matches 13 bases. This CDR3 spans 17 amino acids. The junction had 8 bases not matched to a gene; V was cut back by 2 bases and J by 5 bases. Germline assignment: CDR1 DFQATT and CDR2 SNEGSKA (reference sequence).

This clonotype was found many times. The chain joins TRBV5-6 to TRBJ2-2; a weak D match, TRBD2 (5 bases). Trimming left V 2 bases short and J 5 bases short, with 7 bases between. Germline loops: CDR1 SGHDT, CDR2 YYEEEE. The CDR3 totals 13 residues. CDR3 bases: TGTGCCAGCAGCTTCGGACTTACCGGGGAGCTGTTTTTT. It encodes CASSFGLTGELFF.

At least ten counts were recorded for this clonotype. CDR3 DNA: TGTGCCATCAGTGAACGAGGGGACAATGAGCAGTTCTTC. Its protein is CAISERGDNEQFF. The chain recombines TRBV10-3 with TRBJ2-1; D could derive from TRBD1 or TRBD2 (5 bases each). The CDR3 spans 13 residues. Trimming took off 3 bases at V and 5 bases at J, with 8 bases between the two ends. From germline, CDR1 is ENHRY and CDR2 SYGVKD.